These 9 T cell receptor beta chains were all obtained from the same sample, sequenced in a study of tumor and adjacent non-tumor tissue in lung cancer. TCRbeta libraries were built with three rounds of nested PCR, modified from ARM-PCR. TCRdb used MiXCR to reprocess the multiplex PCR reads, holding one entry per CDR3 protein. This sample has 40,000 to 50,000 distinct CDR3 sequences, with about 68% found just once. The template was RNA from unsorted bulk tissue. Distant lung tissue was collected more than 3 cm away from the tumor edge. Sequencing used distant non-tumor lung tissue. These receptors originate from a woman between 70 and 85 years old with non-small cell lung cancer.

The chain links TRBV20-1 to TRBJ2-3; 7 nucleotides align to TRBD2. The CDR3 extends over 14 amino acids. Germline V gives CDR1 DFQATT, CDR2 SNEGSKA (reference sequence). The J segment lost 6 bases and the V segment lost 4 bases, leaving 10 bases of the junction unmatched. The CDR3 sequence: CSAKDWGGTDTQYF. CDR3 DNA: TGCAGTGCTAAGGATTGGGGGGGTACGGATACGCAGTATTTT.

In regard to this clonotype: Relative to the germline gene, one junction end is altered; a read error may explain this. The chain recombines TRBV6-2 or TRBV6-3 with TRBJ2-1; TRBD2 aligns across 8 bases. CDR1 is MNHEY and CDR2 is SVGEGT in the germline V gene. The CDR3 contains 17 residues. The CDR3 DNA is TGTGTCAGCAGTTATACTAGGGCGGGAGGCCCCTACAATGGGCAGTTCTTC. Its protein product is CVSSYTRAGGPYNGQFF.

In the case of this clonotype: Germline and junction disagree at one end, which may indicate a read error. This rearrangement joins TRBV6-1 to TRBJ1-4; D is ambiguous. CDR3 size: 14 residues. The germline V gene has CDR1 MNHNS and CDR2 SASEGT. The CDR3 DNA sequence: TGTGCCAGCTGTGAAGTATGGGGTAATGAAAAACTGTTTTTT. This sequence encodes CASCEVWGNEKLFF.

The V call is TRBV11-3, the J call TRBJ1-1; D ambiguous. The CDR3 length is 14 residues. The V gene lost 11 bases and the J gene lost 3 bases, with 19 bases spanning the gap. Germline CDR1 and CDR2: SGHNT and YENEEA. The CDR3 coding sequence is TGTGCCTGCGGCTCAGGACTGGGCTACACTGAAGCTTTCTTT. Its translation: CACGSGLGYTEAFF.

The genes are TRBV29-1 and TRBJ2-2, with no clear D. The V and J ends lost 2 bases and 6 bases respectively, with 13 bases between them. The germline gives CDR1 SQVTM, CDR2 ANQGSEA. The CDR3 is 14 amino acids. The CDR3 DNA sequence: TGCAGCGTTGAAAAAACATGTTTCGCCGGGGAGCTGTTTTTT. Protein sequence: CSVEKTCFAGELFF.

Ten or more counts support this clonotype. The chain recombines TRBV6-6 with TRBJ2-3; 13 bases map to TRBD2. The CDR3 totals 18 residues. The J segment lost 0 bases and the V segment lost 5 bases, leaving 8 bases of the junction unmatched. Germline lookup yields CDR1 MNHNY and CDR2 SVGAGI (reference sequence). CDR3 sequence reads: CASSRPGTSGASTDTQYF. The DNA of the CDR3 is TGTGCCAGCAGTAGGCCTGGGACTAGCGGGGCTAGCACAGATACGCAGTATTTT.

Points on this clonotype: It may be a read error: a sequence one base away is much more abundant. The chain links TRBV20-1 to TRBJ2-1; TRBD2 matches 7 bases. Germline CDR1 reads DFQATT; CDR2 reads SNEGSKA (reference sequence). This CDR3 comprises 12 residues. The CDR3 loop is CTAIPAGYEQFF. As DNA, the CDR3 is TGCACTGCTATCCCAGCGGGATATGAGCAGTTCTTC.

For this clonotype: An end of the junction differs from the germline gene, which may be a read error. The chain employs TRBV29-1 and TRBJ2-5; tentatively, D is TRBD2 (6 bases). The CDR3 totals 13 residues. The germline gives CDR1 SQVTM, CDR2 ANQGSEA. The DNA of the CDR3 is TGCAGCGTTGTGGTTGGCCCCCGGGAGACACAGTACTTC. Amino acid sequence: CSVVVGPRETQYF.

Worth noting for this clonotype: No conserved phenylalanine or tryptophan ends this CDR3, so it is likely a read error. The chain recombines TRBV20-1 with TRBJ2-7, with 7 nucleotides matching TRBD1. Trimming at V came to 7 bases and at J to 2 bases, leaving 14 bases not matched to a gene. The CDR3 sequence is 15 residues long. Germline loops: CDR1 DFQATT, CDR2 SNEGSKA (reference sequence). DNA for the CDR3: TGCAGTGTTAGTCCTGTTAGGCAGGGGGCCTACGAGCAGTACCTC. This codes for CSVSPVRQGAYEQYL.